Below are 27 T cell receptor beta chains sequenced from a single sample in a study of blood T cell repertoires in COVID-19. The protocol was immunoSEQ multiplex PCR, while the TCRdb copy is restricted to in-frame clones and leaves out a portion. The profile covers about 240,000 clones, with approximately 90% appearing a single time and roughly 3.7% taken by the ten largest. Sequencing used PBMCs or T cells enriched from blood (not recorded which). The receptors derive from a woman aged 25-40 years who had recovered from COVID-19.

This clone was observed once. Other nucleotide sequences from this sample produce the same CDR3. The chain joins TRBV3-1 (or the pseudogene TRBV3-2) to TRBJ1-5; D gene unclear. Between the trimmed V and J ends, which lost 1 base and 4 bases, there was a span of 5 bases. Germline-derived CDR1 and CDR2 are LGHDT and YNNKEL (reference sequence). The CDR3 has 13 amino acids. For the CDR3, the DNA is TGTGCCAGCAGCCAAGCGGGGAATCAGCCCCAGCATTTT. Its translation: CASSQAGNQPQHF.

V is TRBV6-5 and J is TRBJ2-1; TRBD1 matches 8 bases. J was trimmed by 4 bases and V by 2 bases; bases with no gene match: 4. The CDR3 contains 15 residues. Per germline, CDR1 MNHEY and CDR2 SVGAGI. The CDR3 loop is CASSYGGQVYNEQFF. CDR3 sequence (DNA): TGTGCCAGCAGTTACGGGGGACAGGTTTACAATGAGCAGTTCTTC.

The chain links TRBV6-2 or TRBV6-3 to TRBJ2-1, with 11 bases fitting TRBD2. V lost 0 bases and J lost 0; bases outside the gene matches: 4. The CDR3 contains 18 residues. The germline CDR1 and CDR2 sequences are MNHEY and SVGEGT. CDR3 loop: CASSYSGLAVRSYNEQFF. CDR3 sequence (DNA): TGTGCCAGCAGTTACTCGGGACTAGCGGTCCGCTCCTACAATGAGCAGTTCTTC.

The CDR3 bases are TGTGCCAGCAGTTACTCCCCGGGACACAACTATGGCTACACCTTC. Its protein is CASSYSPGHNYGYTF. The rearrangement uses TRBV6-6 and TRBJ1-2, with TRBD1 as a possible D gene (6 bases). Germline CDR1 reads MNHNY; CDR2 reads SVGAGI (reference sequence). The CDR3 is 15 amino acids. Between the trimmed V and J ends, which lost 0 bases and 2 bases, there was a span of 10 bases.

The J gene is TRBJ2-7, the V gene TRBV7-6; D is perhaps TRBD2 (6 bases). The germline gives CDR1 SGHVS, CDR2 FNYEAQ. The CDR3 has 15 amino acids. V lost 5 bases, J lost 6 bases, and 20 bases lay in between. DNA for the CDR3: TGTGCCAGCAGCCCAGGAGGGATTCTGAACGGCGAGCAGTACTTC. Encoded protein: CASSPGGILNGEQYF.

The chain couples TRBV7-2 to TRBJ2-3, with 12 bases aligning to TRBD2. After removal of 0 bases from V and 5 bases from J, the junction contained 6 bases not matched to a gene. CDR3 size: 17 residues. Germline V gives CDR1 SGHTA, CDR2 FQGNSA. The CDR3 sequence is CASSLALAGGLIDTQYF. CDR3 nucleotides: TGTGCCAGCAGCTTAGCGCTAGCGGGAGGGCTTATAGATACGCAGTATTTT.

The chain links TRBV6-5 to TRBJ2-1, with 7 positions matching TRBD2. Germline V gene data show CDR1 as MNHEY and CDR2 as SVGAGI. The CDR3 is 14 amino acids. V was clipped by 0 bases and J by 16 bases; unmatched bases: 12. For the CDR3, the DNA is TGTGCCAGCAGTTACTCGATGGCTGGCGGGAGCCAATTCTTC. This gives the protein CASSYSMAGGSQFF.

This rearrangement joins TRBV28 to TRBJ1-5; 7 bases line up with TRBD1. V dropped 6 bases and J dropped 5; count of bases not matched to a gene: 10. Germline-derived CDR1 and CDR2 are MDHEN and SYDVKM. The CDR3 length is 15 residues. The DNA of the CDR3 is TGTGCCAGCAGCCCCGTCAGGGGGAGGTATCAGCCCCAGCATTTT. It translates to CASSPVRGRYQPQHF.

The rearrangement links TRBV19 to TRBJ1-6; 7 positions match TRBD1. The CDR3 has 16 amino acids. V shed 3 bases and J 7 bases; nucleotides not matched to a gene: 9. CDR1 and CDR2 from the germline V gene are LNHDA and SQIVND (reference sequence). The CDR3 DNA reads TGTGCCAGTAGTATTCTACCGGGACAGCAGAATTCACCCCTCCACTTT. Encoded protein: CASSILPGQQNSPLHF.

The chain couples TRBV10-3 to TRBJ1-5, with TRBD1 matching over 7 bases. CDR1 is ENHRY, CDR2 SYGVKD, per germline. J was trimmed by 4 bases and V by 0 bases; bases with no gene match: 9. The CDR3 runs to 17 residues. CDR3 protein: CAISESWGTDKNQPQHF. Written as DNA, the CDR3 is TGTGCCATCAGTGAGTCTTGGGGGACAGACAAAAATCAGCCCCAGCATTTT.

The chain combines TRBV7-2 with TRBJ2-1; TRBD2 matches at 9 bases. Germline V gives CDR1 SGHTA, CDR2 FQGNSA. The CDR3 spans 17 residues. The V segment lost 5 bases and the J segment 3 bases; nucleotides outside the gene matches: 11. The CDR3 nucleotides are TGTGCCAGCAGCCCATATTCCGGGACTAGCTACTACAATGAGCAGTTCTTC. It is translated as CASSPYSGTSYYNEQFF.

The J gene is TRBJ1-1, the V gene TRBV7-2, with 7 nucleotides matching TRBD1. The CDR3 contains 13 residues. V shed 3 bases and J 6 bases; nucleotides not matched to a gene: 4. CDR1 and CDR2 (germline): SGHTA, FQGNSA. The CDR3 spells CASSLPQGAEAFF. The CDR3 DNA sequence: TGTGCCAGCAGCTTGCCCCAGGGGGCTGAAGCTTTCTTT.

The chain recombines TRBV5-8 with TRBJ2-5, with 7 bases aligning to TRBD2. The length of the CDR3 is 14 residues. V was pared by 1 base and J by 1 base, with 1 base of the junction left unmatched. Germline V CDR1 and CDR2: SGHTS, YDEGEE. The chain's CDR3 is CASSLLAAQETQYF. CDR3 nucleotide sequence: TGTGCCAGCAGCTTGCTAGCGGCCCAAGAGACCCAGTACTTC. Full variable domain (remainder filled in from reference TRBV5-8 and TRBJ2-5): EAGVTQSPTHLIKTRGQQATLRCSPISGHTSVYWYQQALGLGLQFLLWYDEGEERNRGNFPPRFSGRQFPNYSSELNVNALELEDSALYLCASSLLAAQETQYFGPGTRLLVL.

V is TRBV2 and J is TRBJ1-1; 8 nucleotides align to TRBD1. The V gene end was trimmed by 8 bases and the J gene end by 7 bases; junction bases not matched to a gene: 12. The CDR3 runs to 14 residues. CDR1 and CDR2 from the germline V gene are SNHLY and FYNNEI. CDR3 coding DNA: TGTGCCAGCCCCTACCTTGGACAGGGCGTTGAAGCTTTCTTT. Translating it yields CASPYLGQGVEAFF.

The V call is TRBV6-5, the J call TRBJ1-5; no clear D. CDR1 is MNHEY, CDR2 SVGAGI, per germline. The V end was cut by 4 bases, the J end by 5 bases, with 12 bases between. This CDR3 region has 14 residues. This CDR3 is CASSLASADQPQHF. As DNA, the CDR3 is TGTGCCAGCAGTTTGGCCTCAGCGGATCAGCCCCAGCATTTT.

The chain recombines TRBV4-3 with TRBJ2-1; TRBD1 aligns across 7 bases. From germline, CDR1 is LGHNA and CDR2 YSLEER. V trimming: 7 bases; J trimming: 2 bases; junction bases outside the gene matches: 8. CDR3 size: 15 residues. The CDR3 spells CASTTDRGPYNEQFF. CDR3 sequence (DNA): TGCGCCAGCACAACGGATAGGGGGCCCTACAATGAGCAGTTCTTC.

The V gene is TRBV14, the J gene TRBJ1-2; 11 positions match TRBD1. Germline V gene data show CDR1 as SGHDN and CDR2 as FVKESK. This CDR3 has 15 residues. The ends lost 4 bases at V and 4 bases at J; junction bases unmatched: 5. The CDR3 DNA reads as TGTGCCAGCAGCCCATCCGGGACAGGGGGCTATGGCTACACCTTC. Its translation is CASSPSGTGGYGYTF.

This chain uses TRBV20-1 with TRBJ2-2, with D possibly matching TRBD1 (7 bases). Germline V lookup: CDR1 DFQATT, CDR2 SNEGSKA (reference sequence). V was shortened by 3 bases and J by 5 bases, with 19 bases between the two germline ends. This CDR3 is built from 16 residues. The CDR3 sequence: CSASPKEGAGTGELFF. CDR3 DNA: TGCAGTGCTAGTCCTAAGGAGGGGGCTGGTACCGGGGAGCTGTTTTTT.

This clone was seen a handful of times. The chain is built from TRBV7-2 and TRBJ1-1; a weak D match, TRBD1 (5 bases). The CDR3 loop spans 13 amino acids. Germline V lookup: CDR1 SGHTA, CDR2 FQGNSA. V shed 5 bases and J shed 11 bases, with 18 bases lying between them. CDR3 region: CASSAFGGDSAFF. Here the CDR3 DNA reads TGTGCCAGCAGCGCGTTTGGGGGGGATTCGGCTTTCTTT.

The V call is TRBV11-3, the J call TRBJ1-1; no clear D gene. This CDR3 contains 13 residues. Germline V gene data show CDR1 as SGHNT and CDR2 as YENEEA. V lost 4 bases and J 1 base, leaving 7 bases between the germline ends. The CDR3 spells CASSSRQNTEAFF. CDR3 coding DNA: TGTGCCAGCAGCTCACGACAGAACACTGAAGCTTTCTTT.

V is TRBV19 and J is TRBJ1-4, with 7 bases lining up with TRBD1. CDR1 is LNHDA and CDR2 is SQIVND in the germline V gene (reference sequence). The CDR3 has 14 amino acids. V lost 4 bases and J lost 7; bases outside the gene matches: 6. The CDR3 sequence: CASSTGQRTEKLFF. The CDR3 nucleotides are TGTGCCAGTAGTACGGGACAGAGAACTGAAAAACTGTTTTTT.

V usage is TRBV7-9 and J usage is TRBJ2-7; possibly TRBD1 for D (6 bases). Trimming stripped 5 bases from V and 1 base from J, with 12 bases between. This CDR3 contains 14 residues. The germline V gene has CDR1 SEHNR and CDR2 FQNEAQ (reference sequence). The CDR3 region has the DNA TGTGCCAGCAGCGTAGGGACACTATCCTACGAGCAGTACTTC. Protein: CASSVGTLSYEQYF. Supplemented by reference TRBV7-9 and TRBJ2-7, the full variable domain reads DTGVSQNPRHKITKRGQNVTFRCDPISEHNRLYWYRQTLGQGPEFLTYFQNEAQLEKSRLLSDRFSAERPKGSFSTLEIQRTEQGDSAMYLCASSVGTLSYEQYFGPGTRLTVT.

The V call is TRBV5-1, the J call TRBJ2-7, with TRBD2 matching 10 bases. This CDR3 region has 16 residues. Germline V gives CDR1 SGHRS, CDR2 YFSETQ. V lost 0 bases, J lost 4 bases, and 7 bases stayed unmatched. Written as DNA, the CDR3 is TGCGCCAGCAGCTTGGCGTTTCCTAGCGGGAGTTACGAGCAGTACTTC. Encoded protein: CASSLAFPSGSYEQYF. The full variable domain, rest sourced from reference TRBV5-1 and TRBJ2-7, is KAGVTQTPRYLIKTRGQQVTLSCSPISGHRSVSWYQQTPGQGLQFLFEYFSETQRNKGNFPGRFSGRQFSNSRSEMNVSTLELGDSALYLCASSLAFPSGSYEQYFGPGTRLTVT.

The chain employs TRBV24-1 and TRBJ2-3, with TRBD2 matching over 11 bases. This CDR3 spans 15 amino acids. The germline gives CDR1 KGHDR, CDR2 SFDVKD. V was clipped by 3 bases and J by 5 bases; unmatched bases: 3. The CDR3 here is CATSDPGTSGDTQYF. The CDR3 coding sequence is TGTGCCACCAGTGATCCCGGGACTAGCGGAGATACGCAGTATTTT.

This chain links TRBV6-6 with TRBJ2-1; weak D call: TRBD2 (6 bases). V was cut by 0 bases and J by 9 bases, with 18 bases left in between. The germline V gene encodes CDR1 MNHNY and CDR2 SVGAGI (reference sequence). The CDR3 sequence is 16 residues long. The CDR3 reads CASSYSGSGSPPEQFF. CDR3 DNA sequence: TGTGCCAGCAGTTACTCGGGGAGCGGGTCGCCCCCTGAGCAGTTCTTC.

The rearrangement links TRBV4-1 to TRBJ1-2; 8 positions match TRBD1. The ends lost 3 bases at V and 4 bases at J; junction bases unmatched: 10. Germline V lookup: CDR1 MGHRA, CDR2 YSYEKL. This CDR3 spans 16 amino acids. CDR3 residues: CASSHRTGMFSYGYTF. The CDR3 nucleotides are TGCGCCAGCAGCCATAGGACAGGGATGTTTAGCTATGGCTACACCTTC.

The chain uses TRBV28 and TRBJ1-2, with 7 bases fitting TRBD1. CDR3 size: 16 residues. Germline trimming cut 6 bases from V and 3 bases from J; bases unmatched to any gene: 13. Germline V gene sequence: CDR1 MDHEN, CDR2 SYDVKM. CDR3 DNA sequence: TGTGCCAGCAGCAGTATTCGGAACAGGGGAGACTATGGCTACACCTTC. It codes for CASSSIRNRGDYGYTF.